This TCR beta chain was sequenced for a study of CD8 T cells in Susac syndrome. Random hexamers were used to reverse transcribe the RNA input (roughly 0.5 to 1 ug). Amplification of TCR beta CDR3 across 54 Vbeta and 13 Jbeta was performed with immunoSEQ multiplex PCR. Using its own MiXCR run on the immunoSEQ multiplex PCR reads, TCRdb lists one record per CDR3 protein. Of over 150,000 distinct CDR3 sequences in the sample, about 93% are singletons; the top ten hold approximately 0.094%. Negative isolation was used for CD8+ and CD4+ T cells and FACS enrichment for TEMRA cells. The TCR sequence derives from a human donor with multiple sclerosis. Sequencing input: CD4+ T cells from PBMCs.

CDR3 coding DNA: TGTGCCAGCAGGAGAGACTCTGGGGCCAACGTCCTGACTTTC. It specifies CASRRDSGANVLTF. V is TRBV2 and J is TRBJ2-6; no firm D call. CDR1 is SNHLY and CDR2 is FYNNEI in the germline V gene. This CDR3 has 14 residues. V was trimmed by 6 bases and J by 0 bases, leaving 6 bases between them.